This T cell receptor (beta chain) is from a study of OX40 agonist ivuxolimab in advanced cancers. At the level of the study: Every patient in dose escalation had hepatocellular carcinoma, melanoma, renal cell or head and neck cancer. Of mixed ages from about 23 to 85 and averaging about 60 years, the group was roughly 85% male. Partial response was recorded in three patients: one hepatocellular carcinoma and two cutaneous melanoma cases.

Trimming shortened V by 0 bases and J by 1 base, and 10 bases separated the two germline ends. The length of the CDR3 is 15 residues. Germline V gives CDR1 MNHNY, CDR2 SVGAGI (reference sequence). Study observations and caveats: What antigens the expanded peripheral T cells recognized was never established.

Assay used: immunoSEQ multiplex PCR; TCRdb lists only in-frame clones, some missing. The sample consists of 30,000 or so clones, more than 85% of them appearing once. As for this clone: Its antigen remains unknown.

Sequencing was performed on CD4+ or CD8+ T cells sorted from blood, taken in a trial of the OX40 agonist ivuxolimab. V and J are TRBV6-6 and TRBJ2-7; unclear D gene. The receptor was isolated from an adult with an advanced solid tumor such as melanoma, head and neck, liver or kidney cancer. CDR3 in amino acids: CASSYSLSPSYEQYF. Written as DNA, the CDR3 is TGTGCCAGCAGTTACTCCCTATCCCCTTCCTACGAGCAGTACTTC.